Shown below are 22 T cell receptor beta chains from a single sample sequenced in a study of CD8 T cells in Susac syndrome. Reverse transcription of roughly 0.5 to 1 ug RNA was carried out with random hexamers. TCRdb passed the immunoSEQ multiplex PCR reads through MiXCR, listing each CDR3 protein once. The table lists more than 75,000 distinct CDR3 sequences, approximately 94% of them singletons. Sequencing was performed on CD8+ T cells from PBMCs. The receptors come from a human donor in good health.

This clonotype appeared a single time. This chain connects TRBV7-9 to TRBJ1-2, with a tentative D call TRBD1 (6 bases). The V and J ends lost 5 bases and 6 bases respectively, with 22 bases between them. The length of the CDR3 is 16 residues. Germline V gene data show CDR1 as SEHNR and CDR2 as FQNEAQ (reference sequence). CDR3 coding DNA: TGTGCCAGCAGCCCCCCAACAGGGTTTAAGATAGATGGCTACACCTTC. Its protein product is CASSPPTGFKIDGYTF.

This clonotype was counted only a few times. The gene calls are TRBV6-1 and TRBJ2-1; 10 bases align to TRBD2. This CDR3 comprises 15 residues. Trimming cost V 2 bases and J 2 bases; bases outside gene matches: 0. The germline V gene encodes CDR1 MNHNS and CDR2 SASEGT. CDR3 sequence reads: CASSESGGAYNEQFF. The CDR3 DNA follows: TGTGCCAGCAGTGAAAGCGGGGGGGCCTACAATGAGCAGTTCTTC.

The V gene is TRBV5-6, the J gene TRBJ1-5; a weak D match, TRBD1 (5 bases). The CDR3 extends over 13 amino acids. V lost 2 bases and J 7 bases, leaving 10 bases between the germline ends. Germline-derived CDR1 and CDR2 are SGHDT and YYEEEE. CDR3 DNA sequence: TGTGCCAGCAGCTTAGAGGGGCGGCAGCCCCAGCATTTT. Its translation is CASSLEGRQPQHF.

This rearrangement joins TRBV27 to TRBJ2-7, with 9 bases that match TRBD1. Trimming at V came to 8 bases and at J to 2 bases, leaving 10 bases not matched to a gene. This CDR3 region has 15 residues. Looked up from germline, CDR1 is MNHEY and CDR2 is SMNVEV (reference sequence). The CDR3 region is CASFKTGQGTYEQYF. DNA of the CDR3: TGTGCCAGCTTTAAGACCGGACAGGGGACCTACGAGCAGTACTTC.

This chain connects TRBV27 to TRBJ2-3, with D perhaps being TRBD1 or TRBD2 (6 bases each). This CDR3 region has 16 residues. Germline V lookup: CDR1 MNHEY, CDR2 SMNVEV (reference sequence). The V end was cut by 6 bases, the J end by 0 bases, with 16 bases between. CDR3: CASRDGGHPSTDTQYF. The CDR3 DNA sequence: TGTGCCAGCAGAGACGGGGGACACCCAAGCACAGATACGCAGTATTTT.

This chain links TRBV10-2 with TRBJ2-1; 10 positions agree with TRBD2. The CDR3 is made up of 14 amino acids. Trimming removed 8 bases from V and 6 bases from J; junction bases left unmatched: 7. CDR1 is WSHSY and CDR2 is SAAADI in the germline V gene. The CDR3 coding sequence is TGCGCCAGCTCCCGGAGCGGGGGGGGCAATGAGCAGTTCTTC. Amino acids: CASSRSGGGNEQFF.

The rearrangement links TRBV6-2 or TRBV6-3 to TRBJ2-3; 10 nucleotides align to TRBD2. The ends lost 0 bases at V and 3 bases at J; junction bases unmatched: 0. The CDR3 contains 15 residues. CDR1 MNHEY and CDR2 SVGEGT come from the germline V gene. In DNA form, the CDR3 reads TGTGCCAGCAGTTACTCGGGACTAGCGACAGATACGCAGTATTTT. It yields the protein CASSYSGLATDTQYF.

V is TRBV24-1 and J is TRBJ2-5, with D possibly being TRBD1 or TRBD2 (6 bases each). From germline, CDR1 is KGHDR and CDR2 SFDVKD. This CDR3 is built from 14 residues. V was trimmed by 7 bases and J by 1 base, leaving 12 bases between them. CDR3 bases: TGTGCCACCAGCACGCCGGGGGCCCAAGAGACCCAGTACTTC. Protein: CATSTPGAQETQYF.

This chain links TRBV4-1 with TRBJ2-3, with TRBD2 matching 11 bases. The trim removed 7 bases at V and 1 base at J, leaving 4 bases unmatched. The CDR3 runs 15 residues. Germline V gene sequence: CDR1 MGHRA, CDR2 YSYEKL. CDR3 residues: CASTLLAGGTDTQYF. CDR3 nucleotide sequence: TGCGCCAGCACCCTACTAGCGGGGGGCACAGATACGCAGTATTTT.

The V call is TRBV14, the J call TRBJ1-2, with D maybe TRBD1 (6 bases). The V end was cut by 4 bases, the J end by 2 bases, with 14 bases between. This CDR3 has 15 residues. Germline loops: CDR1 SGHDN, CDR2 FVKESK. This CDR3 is CASSPYRATNYGYTF. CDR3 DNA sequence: TGTGCCAGCAGCCCCTACAGGGCTACCAACTATGGCTACACCTTC.

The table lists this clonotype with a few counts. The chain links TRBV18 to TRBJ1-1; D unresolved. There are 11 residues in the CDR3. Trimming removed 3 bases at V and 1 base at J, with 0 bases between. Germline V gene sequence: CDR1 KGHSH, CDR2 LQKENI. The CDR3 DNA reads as TGTGCCAGCTCACCGAACACTGAAGCTTTCTTT. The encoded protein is CASSPNTEAFF.

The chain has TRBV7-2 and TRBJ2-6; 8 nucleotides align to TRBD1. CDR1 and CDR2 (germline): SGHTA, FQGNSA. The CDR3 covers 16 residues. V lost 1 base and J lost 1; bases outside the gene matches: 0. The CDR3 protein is CASSLGTGSGANVLTF. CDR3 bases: TGTGCCAGCAGCTTAGGGACAGGGTCTGGGGCCAACGTCCTGACTTTC.

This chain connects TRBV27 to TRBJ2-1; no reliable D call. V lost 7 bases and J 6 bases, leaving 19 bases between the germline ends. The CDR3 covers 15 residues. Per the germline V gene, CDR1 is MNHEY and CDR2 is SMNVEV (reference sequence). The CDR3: CASTISDGLLNEQFF. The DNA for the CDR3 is TGTGCCAGCACTATATCAGATGGGCTTCTCAATGAGCAGTTCTTC.

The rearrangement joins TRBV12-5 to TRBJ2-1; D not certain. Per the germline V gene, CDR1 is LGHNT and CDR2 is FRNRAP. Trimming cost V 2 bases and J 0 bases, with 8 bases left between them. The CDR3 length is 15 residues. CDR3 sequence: CASGLPKSSYNEQFF. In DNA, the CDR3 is TGTGCTAGTGGTTTGCCCAAGAGCTCCTACAATGAGCAGTTCTTC.

The CDR3 nucleotides read TGTGCCAGCAGCCACGTACGGACAGGGATAGCTTTCTTT. Its protein product is CASSHVRTGIAFF. The V and J genes are TRBV12-3 or TRBV12-4 and TRBJ1-1, with 8 bases matching TRBD1. The CDR3 loop spans 13 amino acids. Trimming at V came to 6 bases and at J to 10 bases, leaving 10 bases not matched to a gene.

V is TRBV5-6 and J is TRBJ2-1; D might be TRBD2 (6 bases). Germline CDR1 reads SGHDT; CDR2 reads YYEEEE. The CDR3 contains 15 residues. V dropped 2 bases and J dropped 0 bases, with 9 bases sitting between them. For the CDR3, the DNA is TGTGCCAGCAGCTTCCGGGAGTACTCCTACAATGAGCAGTTCTTC. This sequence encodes CASSFREYSYNEQFF.

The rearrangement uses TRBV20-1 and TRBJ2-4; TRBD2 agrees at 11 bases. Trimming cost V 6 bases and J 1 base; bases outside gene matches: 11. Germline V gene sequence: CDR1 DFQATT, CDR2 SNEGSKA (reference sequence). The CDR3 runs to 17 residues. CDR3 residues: CSAGGSGGAAAKNIQYF. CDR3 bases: TGCAGTGCGGGTGGTAGCGGGGGGGCCGCGGCCAAAAACATTCAGTACTTC.

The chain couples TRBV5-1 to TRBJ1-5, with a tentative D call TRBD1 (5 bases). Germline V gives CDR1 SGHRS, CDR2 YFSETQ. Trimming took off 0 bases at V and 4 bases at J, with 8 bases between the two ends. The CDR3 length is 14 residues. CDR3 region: CASSLAGTNQPQHF. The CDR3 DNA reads TGCGCCAGCAGCTTGGCCGGGACTAATCAGCCCCAGCATTTT. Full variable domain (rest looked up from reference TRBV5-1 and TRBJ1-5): KAGVTQTPRYLIKTRGQQVTLSCSPISGHRSVSWYQQTPGQGLQFLFEYFSETQRNKGNFPGRFSGRQFSNSRSEMNVSTLELGDSALYLCASSLAGTNQPQHFGDGTRLSIL.

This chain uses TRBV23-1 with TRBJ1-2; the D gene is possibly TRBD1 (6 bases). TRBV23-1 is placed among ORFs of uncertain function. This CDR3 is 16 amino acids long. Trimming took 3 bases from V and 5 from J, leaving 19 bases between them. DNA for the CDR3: TGCGCCAGCAGTCATTCTTTGCTCGGGACACCTTATGGCTACACCTTC. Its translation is CASSHSLLGTPYGYTF.

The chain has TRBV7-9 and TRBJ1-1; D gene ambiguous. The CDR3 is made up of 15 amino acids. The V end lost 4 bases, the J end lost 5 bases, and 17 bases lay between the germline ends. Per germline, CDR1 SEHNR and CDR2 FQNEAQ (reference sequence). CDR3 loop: CASSSNLGRRTEAFF. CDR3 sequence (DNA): TGTGCCAGCAGCTCCAATCTCGGACGGAGAACTGAAGCTTTCTTT.

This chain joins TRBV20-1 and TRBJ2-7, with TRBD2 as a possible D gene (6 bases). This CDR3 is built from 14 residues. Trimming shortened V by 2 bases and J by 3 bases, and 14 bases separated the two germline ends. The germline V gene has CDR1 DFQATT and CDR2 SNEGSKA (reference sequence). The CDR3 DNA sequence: TGCAGTGCTAGACCGTCCGGGCGGGACTACGAGCAGTACGTC. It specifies CSARPSGRDYEQYV.

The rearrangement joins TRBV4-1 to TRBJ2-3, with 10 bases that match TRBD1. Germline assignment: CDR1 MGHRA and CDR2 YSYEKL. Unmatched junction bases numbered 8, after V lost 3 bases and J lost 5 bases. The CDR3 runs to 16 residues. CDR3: CASSHRWGQGRDTQYF. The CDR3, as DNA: TGCGCCAGCAGCCACCGCTGGGGACAGGGGAGAGATACGCAGTATTTT.